This is a list of T cell receptor beta chains from one sample in a study of blood T cell repertoires in COVID-19. Assay: immunoSEQ multiplex PCR; the TCRdb copy retains only in-frame clones and omits some. The table includes some 140,000 clones, about 90% detected once. The specimen sequenced was peripheral blood. Receptors were obtained from a man over 45 with acute or convalescent COVID-19. Each CDR3 is given with its conserved first and last residue. Fields, in order: V gene, D gene, clone size, J gene, CDR3 protein, CDR3 DNA. D genes are given only for firm matches. Some rows mark clone size as missing; the rest say once, few, many or name a class of expanded clone.

TRBV24-1,-,-,TRBJ2-2,CATSGSSTGELFF,TGTGCCACCAGTGGGAGTTCGACCGGGGAGCTGTTTTTT
TRBV6-2/TRBV6-3,-,-,TRBJ2-2,CASSVQGDIGELFF,TGTGCCAGCAGTGTCCAGGGTGACATCGGGGAGCTGTTTTTT
TRBV27,TRBD2,-,TRBJ2-7,CASSLWGLAGVNEQYF,TGTGCCAGCAGTTTATGGGGACTAGCGGGAGTGAACGAGCAGTACTTC
TRBV9,TRBD1,-,TRBJ2-1,CASSVGQGLNEQFF,TGTGCCAGCAGCGTGGGACAGGGGCTCAATGAGCAGTTCTTC
TRBV28,-,-,TRBJ2-6,CASSLSGGLSGANVLTF,TGTGCCAGCAGTTTATCTGGAGGCCTCTCTGGGGCCAACGTCCTGACTTTC
TRBV19,-,-,TRBJ2-1,CASSIPGVPNEQFF,TGTGCCAGTAGTATCCCCGGAGTTCCTAATGAGCAGTTCTTC
TRBV19,-,-,TRBJ2-3,CASTDLQGLDTQYF,TGTGCCAGTACCGACCTACAGGGATTAGATACGCAGTATTTT
TRBV5-1,-,-,TRBJ1-4,CASSLWQGGEKLFF,TGCGCCAGCAGCTTGTGGCAGGGTGGGGAAAAACTGTTTTTT
TRBV19,TRBD2,-,TRBJ2-5,CASRETGTSFETQYF,TGTGCCAGTAGAGAGACCGGGACTAGTTTCGAGACCCAGTACTTC
TRBV6-1,-,-,TRBJ2-1,CASSEPGQYYNEQFF,TGTGCCAGCAGTGAGCCCGGACAGTACTACAATGAGCAGTTCTTC
TRBV27,-,-,TRBJ2-5,CASSLSQLQETQYF,TGTGCCAGCAGTTTATCCCAACTCCAAGAGACCCAGTACTTC
TRBV7-9,TRBD2,-,TRBJ2-3,CASSLVGGPLETQYF,TGTGCCAGCAGCTTAGTGGGAGGGCCCCTCGAGACGCAGTATTTT
TRBV9,-,-,TRBJ1-5,CASSVDPLDQPQHF,TGTGCCAGCAGCGTAGATCCCTTAGATCAGCCCCAGCATTTT
TRBV14,-,few,TRBJ1-2,CASSQGAYGYTF,TGTGCCAGCAGCCAGGGGGCATATGGCTACACCTTC
TRBV30,-,-,TRBJ2-3,CAWGGGTDTQYF,TGTGCCTGGGGAGGCGGCACAGATACGCAGTATTTT
TRBV18,-,once,TRBJ1-3,CASSPWVGTGNTIYF,TGTGCCAGCTCACCCTGGGTGGGCACCGGAAACACCATATATTTT
TRBV5-3,-,-,TRBJ1-2,CARRKTGLPLFGYTF,TGTGCCAGAAGAAAGACAGGCCTCCCCCTATTTGGCTACACCTTC
TRBV18,-,-,TRBJ2-6,CASSPGQRTGANVLTF,TGTGCCAGCTCACCAGGACAGAGAACTGGGGCCAACGTCCTGACTTTC
TRBV29-1,TRBD1,-,TRBJ1-2,CSVDHRGYGYTF,TGCAGCGTTGACCACAGGGGGTATGGCTACACCTTC
TRBV27,-,-,TRBJ2-6,CASKTPSSGANVLTF,TGTGCCAGCAAAACACCTAGCTCTGGGGCCAACGTCCTGACTTTC
TRBV5-6,TRBD1,-,TRBJ1-5,CASSLRGTDRNQPQHF,TGTGCCAGCAGCTTACGCGGGACAGACCGCAATCAGCCCCAGCATTTT
TRBV19,TRBD2,-,TRBJ2-7,CASSTSGSHYEQYF,TGTGCCAGTAGTACTAGCGGGAGTCACTACGAGCAGTACTTC
TRBV27,-,-,TRBJ2-6,CASSLAGQHSGANVLTF,TGTGCCAGCAGTTTGGCGGGACAGCACTCTGGGGCCAACGTCCTGACTTTC
TRBV6-5,TRBD1,-,TRBJ1-4,CASKQGTNEKLFF,TGTGCCAGCAAACAGGGGACTAATGAAAAACTGTTTTTT
TRBV3-1/TRBV3-2,TRBD1,-,TRBJ2-5,CASSPATGTQETQYF,TGTGCCAGCAGCCCGGCGACAGGGACCCAAGAGACCCAGTACTTC
TRBV27,TRBD2,-,TRBJ2-1,CASSPPRTSGLHWQFF,TGTGCCAGCAGTCCACCACGGACTAGCGGACTACATTGGCAGTTCTTC
TRBV19,-,-,TRBJ1-2,CASSISGGLEDGYTF,TGTGCCAGTAGTATAAGCGGGGGGCTAGAGGATGGCTACACCTTC
TRBV19,-,-,TRBJ1-2,CASSIETRQNYGYTF,TGTGCCAGTAGTATAGAGACAAGACAGAACTATGGCTACACCTTC
TRBV9,-,-,TRBJ1-2,CASSVGQKYGYTF,TGTGCCAGCAGCGTAGGACAGAAATATGGCTACACCTTC